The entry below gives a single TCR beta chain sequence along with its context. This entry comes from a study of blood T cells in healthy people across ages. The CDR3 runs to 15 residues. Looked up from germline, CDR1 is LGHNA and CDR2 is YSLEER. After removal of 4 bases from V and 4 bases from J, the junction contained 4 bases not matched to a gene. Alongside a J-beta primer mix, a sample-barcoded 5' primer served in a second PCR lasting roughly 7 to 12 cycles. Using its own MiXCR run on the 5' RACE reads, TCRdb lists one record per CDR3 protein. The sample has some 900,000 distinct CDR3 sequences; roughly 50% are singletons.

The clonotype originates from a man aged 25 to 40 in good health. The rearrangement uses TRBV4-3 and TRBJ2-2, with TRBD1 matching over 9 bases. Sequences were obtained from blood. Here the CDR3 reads CASSLTGGPTGELFF. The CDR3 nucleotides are TGCGCCAGCAGCCTTACAGGGGGCCCCACCGGGGAGCTGTTTTTT.